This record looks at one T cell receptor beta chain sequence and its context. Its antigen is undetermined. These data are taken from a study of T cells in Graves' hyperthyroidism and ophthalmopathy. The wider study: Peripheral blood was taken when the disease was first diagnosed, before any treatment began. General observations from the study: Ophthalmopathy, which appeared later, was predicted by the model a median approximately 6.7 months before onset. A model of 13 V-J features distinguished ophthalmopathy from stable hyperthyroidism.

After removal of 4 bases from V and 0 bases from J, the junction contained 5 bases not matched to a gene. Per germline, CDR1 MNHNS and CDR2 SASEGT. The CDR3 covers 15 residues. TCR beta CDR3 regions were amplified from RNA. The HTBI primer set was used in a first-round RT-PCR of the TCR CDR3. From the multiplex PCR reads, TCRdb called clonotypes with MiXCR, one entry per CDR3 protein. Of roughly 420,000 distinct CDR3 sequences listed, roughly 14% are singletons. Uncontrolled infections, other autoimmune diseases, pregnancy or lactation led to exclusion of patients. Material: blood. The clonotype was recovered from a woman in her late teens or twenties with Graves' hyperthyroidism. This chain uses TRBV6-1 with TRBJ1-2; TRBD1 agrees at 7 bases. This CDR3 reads CASSAGTDSNYGYTF. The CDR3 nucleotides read TGTGCCAGCAGTGCTGGGACAGACTCTAACTATGGCTACACCTTC.